The present entry profiles one T cell receptor beta chain with its context. The data are from a study of blood T cell repertoires in COVID-19. TCRdb's copy holds only in-frame clones and misses some; the assay was immunoSEQ multiplex PCR. The table lists approximately 300,000 clones, about 90% of them singletons. In germline, CDR1 is MNHEY, CDR2 SVGAGI. The CDR3 loop spans 16 amino acids. V trimming: 4 bases; J trimming: 4 bases; junction bases outside the gene matches: 11. Participants' own reports of clinical history determined their cohort assignment. The chain couples TRBV6-5 to TRBJ1-1, with TRBD1 matching 8 bases. Sequenced sample: PBMCs or T cells enriched from blood (not recorded which). This sequence originates from a woman in her thirties who had recovered from COVID-19. The CDR3 nucleotides are TGTGCCAGCAGTTCTCGGACAGGGCGTGAAAGCACTGAAGCTTTCTTT. The encoded protein is CASSSRTGRESTEAFF.